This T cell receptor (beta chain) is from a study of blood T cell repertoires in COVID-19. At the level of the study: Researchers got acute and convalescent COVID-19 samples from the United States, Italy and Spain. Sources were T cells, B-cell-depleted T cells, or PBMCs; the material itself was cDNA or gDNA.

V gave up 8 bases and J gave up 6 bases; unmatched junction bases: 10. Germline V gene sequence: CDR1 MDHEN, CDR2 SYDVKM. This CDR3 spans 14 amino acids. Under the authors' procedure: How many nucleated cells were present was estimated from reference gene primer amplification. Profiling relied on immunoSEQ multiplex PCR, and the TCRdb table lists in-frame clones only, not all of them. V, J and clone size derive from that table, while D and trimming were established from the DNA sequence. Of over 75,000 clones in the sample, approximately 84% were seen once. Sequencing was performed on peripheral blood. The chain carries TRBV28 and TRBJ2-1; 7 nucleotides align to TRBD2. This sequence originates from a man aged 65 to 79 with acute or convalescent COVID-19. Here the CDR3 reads CASLRGSGSNEQFF. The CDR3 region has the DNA TGTGCCAGCCTCCGCGGGAGTGGGAGCAATGAGCAGTTCTTC.